The clone carrying this TCR beta chain appeared once. In the study's own analysis: Scientists estimated how many nucleated cells there were by amplifying reference gene primers. TCRdb keeps only in-frame clones here, not all; method: immunoSEQ multiplex PCR. V and J calls and clone size are given by that table; D and trimming were obtained from the DNA. The sample holds approximately 300,000 clones, roughly 90% seen once. This sample was taken from a study of blood T cell repertoires in COVID-19. Study-wide background: Researchers got acute and convalescent COVID-19 samples from the United States, Italy and Spain. Sample material is recorded as cDNA or gDNA derived from T cells, B-cell-depleted T cells, or PBMCs.

Germline V gene sequence: CDR1 LNHNV, CDR2 YYDKDF (reference sequence). CDR3 length: 16 amino acids. The V end lost 1 base, the J end lost 1 base, and 13 bases lay between the germline ends. Sequences were obtained from peripheral blood. This TCR was recovered from a man aged 18 to 30 who had recovered from COVID-19. This rearrangement joins TRBV15 to TRBJ1-2, with unresolved D. The CDR3 nucleotides are TGTGCCACCAGCAGAGGACGAGGAACCGATAACTATGGCTACACCTTC. It specifies CATSRGRGTDNYGYTF.